These T cell receptor beta chains were read from a single sample in a study of regulatory T cells in long-lasting Graves disease. TCRdb reprocessed the multiplex PCR reads with MiXCR, giving one entry per CDR3 protein. The sample consists of 350,000 to 450,000 distinct CDR3 sequences, around 23% of them appearing once. Here the sequenced sample was peripheral blood mononuclear cells (PBMCs), taken when the disease was refractory, from a patient treated with antithyroid drugs. The receptors were gathered from a female donor with Graves disease. CDR3s include the opening cysteine and the closing phenylalanine or tryptophan. The order of the fields is V gene, D gene, CDR3 length, CDR3 protein. A D gene is named only where the DNA matches it firmly.

TRBV20-1	TRBD2	14	CSAQGPGGGYEQYF
TRBV20-1	NA	15	CSSLEGGLAKNIQYF
TRBV7-9	TRBD1	15	CASSPDRGVANVLTF
TRBV7-6	NA	14	CASKGGTLNGEQFF
TRBV5-5	NA	15	CASSLSPALSYEQYF
TRBV19	TRBD1	17	CAGSDLAGTALGETQYF
TRBV11-2	NA	13	CASSQQNTGELFF
TRBV29-1	NA	13	CSVAQNSNQPQHF
TRBV7-8	NA	12	CASSPITYEQYF
TRBV6-5	TRBD2	19	CASSYSSAWREGATGELFF
TRBV10-3	NA	15	CAISKTTSSSYEQYF
TRBV6-1	NA	14	CASSPLRDGGEAFF
TRBV30	TRBD2	11	CAWSRGGEQYF
TRBV10-3	TRBD2	16	CAITPGGRVTYNEQFF
TRBV10-3	NA	11	CAISTGYEQYF
TRBV5-4	TRBD1	15	CASSSGQGERTEAFF
TRBV7-2	NA	15	CASSPAGRSSYEQYF
TRBV20-1	NA	14	CSASRAGQGDTQYF